The 20 T cell receptor beta chains reported below all come from one sample, sequenced in a study of T cells in Graves' hyperthyroidism and ophthalmopathy (dated by TCRdb to between 2018 and 2021). Library creation used multiplex PCR. Sequencer: Illumina HiSeq 2000. The TCR beta CDR3 regions were amplified from the RNA transcripts. A first-round RT-PCR of the TCR CDR3 used the HTBI primer set with the Qiagen OneStep RT-PCR kit. The public reads were reprocessed in TCRdb via fastp at Q25 and MiXCR, keeping in-frame beta chains. Each record represents a unique CDR3 protein, reported with the most common genes and DNA among its rows. A total of around 350,000 distinct CDR3 sequences appear in this sample, approximately 19% of them only once. The ten largest clones add up to 3.5% to 4% of the sample. What was sequenced was blood. Receptors were obtained from a woman aged 18-35 years with Graves' hyperthyroidism.

V and J are TRBV30 and TRBJ1-3, with 9 bases identical to TRBD1. Per the germline V gene, CDR1 is GTSNPN and CDR2 is SVGIG (reference sequence). This CDR3 region has 11 residues. Trimming took 0 bases from V and 14 from J; bases not matched to a gene: 2. CDR3 DNA sequence: TGTGCCTGGAGTGTACAGGGGGCCCTATATTTT. Protein: CAWSVQGALYF.

Ten or more counts support this clonotype. The chain links TRBV4-1 to TRBJ1-1, with TRBD1 matching 9 bases. After removal of 4 bases from V and 6 bases from J, the junction contained 3 bases not matched to a gene. This CDR3 is 13 amino acids long. Germline V CDR1 and CDR2: MGHRA, YSYEKL. In DNA, the CDR3 is TGCGCCAGCAGCCTGGGACAGGGCCCTGAAGCTTTCTTT. It translates to CASSLGQGPEAFF.

This clonotype was counted at least ten times. V gene TRBV5-1 combines with J gene TRBJ2-7; a weak D match, TRBD1 (6 bases). Germline V gives CDR1 SGHRS, CDR2 YFSETQ. The CDR3 contains 14 residues. Trimming took 4 bases from V and 6 from J, leaving 17 bases between them. This CDR3 is CASSIEQGRGEQYF. The DNA of the CDR3 is TGCGCCAGCAGCATCGAACAGGGAAGGGGCGAGCAGTACTTC.

There are a few counts of this clonotype. The chain employs TRBV13 and TRBJ1-1; no firm D call. CDR3 length: 15 amino acids. Trimming cost V 8 bases and J 1 base, with 17 bases left between them. In germline, CDR1 is PRHDT, CDR2 FYEKMQ (reference sequence). The CDR3 DNA reads as TGTGCCAGCGCTTCGATAAGGGCCCCGAACACTGAAGCTTTCTTT. Protein product: CASASIRAPNTEAFF.

The table lists this clonotype with many counts. V gene TRBV12-3 or TRBV12-4 combines with J gene TRBJ2-2, with unresolved D. This CDR3 comprises 14 residues. V lost 7 bases to trimming and J lost 1 base, with 10 bases between them. The CDR3 reads CASTPTVNTGELFF. The CDR3 coding sequence is TGTGCCAGCACCCCGACGGTGAACACCGGGGAGCTGTTTTTT.

In this sample, this clonotype turned up many times. This chain joins TRBV9 and TRBJ2-7; D unresolved. Trimming left V 3 bases short and J 2 bases short, with 9 bases between. CDR1 SGDLS and CDR2 YYNGEE come from the germline V gene. This CDR3 has 13 residues. The DNA for the CDR3 is TGTGCCAGCAGCGGTGCCTTTCCCTACGAGCAGTACTTC. This translates into CASSGAFPYEQYF.

The chain is built from TRBV29-1 and TRBJ1-1, with D unresolved. The germline V and J ends were trimmed by 6 bases and 1 base, with 12 bases remaining between them. The CDR3 consists of 13 residues. Per germline, CDR1 SQVTM and CDR2 ANQGSEA. DNA of the CDR3: TGCAGCGTCCGACCTAGGCAGAACACTGAAGCTTTCTTT. Its translation: CSVRPRQNTEAFF.

This clonotype was found once. This CDR3 is missing its conserved last phenylalanine or tryptophan, likely due to a read error. The chain joins TRBV4-1 to TRBJ1-5; D might be TRBD1 (5 bases). The CDR3 extends over 17 amino acids. CDR1 MGHRA and CDR2 YSYEKL come from the germline V gene. V shed 3 bases and J shed 4 bases, with 19 bases lying between them. The CDR3, as DNA: TGCGCCAGCAGCCACACAGATTTAAGGGGTCGGAATCAGCCCCAGCATGTT. Translating gives CASSHTDLRGRNQPQHV.

The chain combines TRBV20-1 with TRBJ2-4; D might be TRBD1 or TRBD2, each matching 6 bases. CDR3 length equals 16 residues. The germline V gene has CDR1 DFQATT and CDR2 SNEGSKA (reference sequence). V was clipped by 5 bases and J by 3 bases, with 20 bases between them. CDR3 nucleotides: TGCAGTGCTGATCCGAGGGGGGATGGTGACAAAAACATTCAGTACTTC. This gives the protein CSADPRGDGDKNIQYF.

This clonotype has a count of ten or more. This chain connects TRBV6-1 to TRBJ2-5, with TRBD1 identical over 8 bases. The CDR3 runs 15 residues. Per germline, CDR1 MNHNS and CDR2 SASEGT. The junction had 7 bases not matched to a gene; V was cut back by 3 bases and J by 4 bases. This chain's CDR3 is CASSEQGAVIETQYF. In DNA form, the CDR3 reads TGTGCCAGCAGTGAGCAGGGGGCGGTAATAGAGACCCAGTACTTC.

This clonotype was counted between two and nine times. Here the CDR3 DNA reads TGTGCCAGCAGTCTCCAGGGGGAAGTCGGCTACACCTTC. This sequence encodes CASSLQGEVGYTF. This rearrangement joins TRBV12-3 or TRBV12-4 to TRBJ1-2; 7 nucleotides agree with TRBD1. The CDR3 totals 13 residues. Trimming removed 5 bases from V and 8 bases from J; junction bases left unmatched: 8.

In this sample, this clonotype turned up many times. The J gene is TRBJ2-2, the V gene TRBV15; D is unclear. V lost 1 base and J lost 3, with 9 bases in between. The CDR3 sequence is 15 residues long. The germline gives CDR1 LNHNV, CDR2 YYDKDF (reference sequence). CDR3 protein: CATSRGVADTGELFF. The DNA of the CDR3 is TGTGCCACCAGCAGAGGGGTGGCGGACACCGGGGAGCTGTTTTTT.

This clonotype showed up many times. V and J are TRBV2 and TRBJ2-2, with TRBD1 as a possible D gene (6 bases). Per germline, CDR1 SNHLY and CDR2 FYNNEI. CDR3 size: 11 residues. Trimming took off 10 bases at V and 6 bases at J, with 9 bases between the two ends. This CDR3 reads CAIGQPGELFF. The CDR3 DNA reads as TGTGCCATCGGACAGCCCGGGGAGCTGTTTTTT. Full variable domain (remainder filled in from reference TRBV2 and TRBJ2-2): EPEVTQTPSHQVTQMGQEVILRCVPISNHLYFYWYRQILGQKVEFLVSFYNNEISEKSEIFDDQFSVERPDGSNFTLKIRSTKLEDSAMYFCAIGQPGELFFGEGSRLTVL.

This clonotype was picked up many times. This sequence joins TRBV4-1 and TRBJ1-1, with TRBD1 matching 7 bases. V dropped 2 bases and J dropped 2; count of bases not matched to a gene: 14. CDR3 size: 18 residues. Germline CDR1 MGHRA, CDR2 YSYEKL. The CDR3, as DNA: TGCGCCAGCAGCCAACGGGGGAGGGACAGACCCATAAACACTGAAGCTTTCTTT. This translates into CASSQRGRDRPINTEAFF.

This clonotype was recorded many times. This sequence joins TRBV9 and TRBJ2-2; D is possibly TRBD1 (5 bases). The germline V and J ends were trimmed by 3 bases and 5 bases, with 14 bases remaining between them. From germline, CDR1 is SGDLS and CDR2 YYNGEE. This CDR3 comprises 15 residues. The CDR3 loop is CASSGRDSSTGELFF. In DNA form, the CDR3 reads TGTGCCAGCAGCGGACGTGACAGTTCGACCGGGGAGCTGTTTTTT.

In its sample, this clonotype was seen a few times. V and J are TRBV10-3 and TRBJ1-5; 8 bases align to TRBD1. The CDR3 loop spans 18 amino acids. Trimming cost V 2 bases and J 2 bases; bases outside gene matches: 11. Looked up from germline, CDR1 is ENHRY and CDR2 is SYGVKD. CDR3 in DNA: TGTGCCATCAGTGAGGGGGTCGCTCGGGGACAGGGCAATCAGCCCCAGCATTTT. Protein sequence: CAISEGVARGQGNQPQHF.

This clonotype has at least ten counts. The chain joins TRBV30 to TRBJ1-1; possibly TRBD1 for D (5 bases). From germline, CDR1 is GTSNPN and CDR2 SVGIG (reference sequence). V was trimmed by 7 bases and J by 6 bases, leaving 15 bases between them. This CDR3 spans 12 amino acids. CDR3 residues: CASQEGGAEAFF. The DNA for the CDR3 is TGTGCCTCCCAGGAGGGAGGGGCTGAAGCTTTCTTT.

In this sample, this clonotype turned up a few times. The rearrangement uses TRBV6-2 or TRBV6-3 and TRBJ1-1; D gene ambiguous. CDR1 and CDR2 (germline): MNHEY, SVGEGT. With 4 bases removed from V and 4 bases from J, the gap between germline ends came to 7 bases. CDR3 size: 12 residues. The CDR3 nucleotides are TGTGCCAGCAGTTGGAGGGCCACTGAAGCTTTCTTT. Translation gives CASSWRATEAFF.

This clonotype was seen ten or more times. V gene TRBV7-3 combines with J gene TRBJ1-1, with D possibly being TRBD1 (5 bases). CDR1 is SGHTA, CDR2 FQGTGA, per germline. Trimming took off 4 bases at V and 4 bases at J, with 10 bases between the two ends. The CDR3 length is 13 residues. CDR3 region: CASSSQGPTEAFF. The CDR3 DNA reads as TGTGCCAGCAGCTCTCAGGGTCCCACTGAAGCTTTCTTT.

The chain is built from TRBV24-1 and TRBJ2-2; unclear D gene. Looked up from germline, CDR1 is KGHDR and CDR2 is SFDVKD. The CDR3 extends over 14 amino acids. Trimming took off 5 bases at V and 4 bases at J, with 10 bases between the two ends. In nucleotides, the CDR3 is TGTGCCACCAGTGTCACGGGCACCACCGGGGAGCTGTTTTTT. Protein: CATSVTGTTGELFF.